These T cell receptor beta chains were read from a single sample in a study of T cells after yellow fever vaccination. TCRdb used MiXCR to reprocess the 5' RACE reads, holding one entry per CDR3 protein. This sample has roughly 240,000 distinct CDR3 sequences; 6% to 8% occur once, and the top ten carry 0.8% to 1.2%. Here the sequenced sample was CD4+ T cells sorted from PBMCs, taken on the day of the yellow fever booster vaccination. These TCRs come from a man aged 25 to 45 who received the YFV17D yellow fever vaccine. The CDR3 runs from the conserved cysteine through the conserved F or W. A D gene is named only where the DNA matches it firmly. A clone size is listed for some rows: how often the clone was seen (once, few, many), or a class if it is expanded.

clone_size	cdr3_length	v_call	d_call	j_call	cdr3_nt	cdr3_aa
many	13	TRBV9	-	TRBJ2-5	TGTGCCAGCAGCGCGGATATACGAGAGACCCAGTACTTC	CASSADIRETQYF
few	14	TRBV20-1	-	TRBJ2-3	TGCAGTGCTACTGTAGCGGAGCTCACAGATACGCAGTATTTT	CSATVAELTDTQYF
-	15	TRBV5-1	-	TRBJ2-7	TGCGCCAGCAGCCCTTCGCCGGAACTAGGAACCGAGCAGTACTTC	CASSPSPELGTEQYF
few	13	TRBV3-1	-	TRBJ1-2	TGTGCCAGCAGTGAAGGGGCAGGTGCCGGCTACACCTTC	CASSEGAGAGYTF
-	14	TRBV20-1	TRBD2	TRBJ2-7	TGCAGTGCTACCGGGACTAGCGATTTCTACGAGCAGTACTTC	CSATGTSDFYEQYF
-	14	TRBV7-3	-	TRBJ2-5	TGTGCCAGCAGCTTAAAAGGGCGAGGAGAGACCCAGTACTTC	CASSLKGRGETQYF
many	16	TRBV9	-	TRBJ2-1	TGTGCCAGCAGCGTTTCCTCAAAAGGGGCAGACAATGAGCAGTTCTTC	CASSVSSKGADNEQFF
few	16	TRBV5-1	TRBD1	TRBJ2-7	TGCGCCAGCAGCTTGAGGCCCCGGGACAGCTCCTACGAGCAGTACTTC	CASSLRPRDSSYEQYF
many	10	TRBV20-1	-	TRBJ2-3	TGCAGTGCTAGCACAGATACGCAGTATTTT	CSASTDTQYF
few	14	TRBV18	-	TRBJ2-7	TGTGCCAGCTCACCACCGGTGGGGGACTACGAGCAGTACTTC	CASSPPVGDYEQYF
-	14	TRBV5-1	-	TRBJ2-1	TGCGCCAGCGCCGGGCTAGGGCCCTACAATGAGCAGTTCTTC	CASAGLGPYNEQFF
many	17	TRBV7-8	TRBD2	TRBJ2-1	TGTGCCAGCAGCTTTATTCGGAGGACTAGCGGGTATCATGAGCAGTTCTTC	CASSFIRRTSGYHEQFF
few	15	TRBV7-8	TRBD2	TRBJ2-7	TGTGCCAGCAGCCCCGTCGCGGGAGGGACCTACGAGCAGTACTTC	CASSPVAGGTYEQYF